This entry describes one T cell receptor beta chain. These data come from a study of blood T cell repertoires in COVID-19. About the research overall: The cDNA or gDNA used as material had been derived from T cells, B-cell-depleted T cells, or PBMCs.

The CDR3 covers 15 residues. The J segment lost 2 bases and the V segment lost 6 bases, leaving 7 bases of the junction unmatched. Germline assignment: CDR1 MNHEY and CDR2 SVGAGI. Only in-frame clones appear in the TCRdb table, and some are missing; sequencing was by immunoSEQ multiplex PCR. The table lists 250,000 or so clones, 90% of them singletons. The sequencing sample was made of peripheral blood. This TCR came from a woman aged 60-75 years with COVID-19, enrolled during active disease. The chain employs TRBV6-5 and TRBJ2-3; TRBD2 agrees at 8 bases. CDR3 amino acids: CASSTGGGPTDTQYF. The CDR3 DNA reads TGTGCCAGCAGCACCGGGGGGGGACCCACAGATACGCAGTATTTT.